These T cell receptor beta chains were read from a single sample in a study of blood T cell repertoires in COVID-19. Produced via immunoSEQ multiplex PCR; TCRdb's table is partial and in-frame only. The table has some 180,000 clones, roughly four fifths seen once. Sequencing was performed on peripheral blood. These receptors all stem from a woman aged 80 or over with acute or convalescent COVID-19. Both conserved end residues are part of each CDR3. The D gene is left open where the match is weak. Only part of the rows carry a size: once, few, many, or a class if the clone is expanded.

j_call,v_call,d_call,clone_size,cdr3_nt,cdr3_aa
TRBJ1-3,TRBV10-3,-,-,TGTGCCATCAGTGATTCGGGGTCCTCTGGAAACACCATATATTTT,CAISDSGSSGNTIYF
TRBJ2-3,TRBV6-2/TRBV6-3,TRBD2,-,TGTGCCAGCAGTTACAGCCTCGGGACTAGCGGGAGGGGAACCACAGATACGCAGTATTTT,CASSYSLGTSGRGTTDTQYF
TRBJ2-2,TRBV5-1,TRBD2,-,TGCGCCAGCAGCACCCTAGCGGGGTTAAACACCGGGGAGCTGTTTTTT,CASSTLAGLNTGELFF
TRBJ1-3,TRBV5-6,-,-,TGTGCCAGCAGCAGAACAGCATTTTCTGGAAACACCATATATTTT,CASSRTAFSGNTIYF
TRBJ2-5,TRBV5-1,TRBD1,once,TGCGCCAGCAGCTTGCCGGGACAGCAAGAGACCCAGTACTTC,CASSLPGQQETQYF
TRBJ2-1,TRBV5-4,-,-,TGTGCCAGCAGCCAAAGGGGGATAAACAATGAGCAGTTCTTC,CASSQRGINNEQFF
TRBJ2-5,TRBV21-1,-,-,TGTGCCAGCACCCACTCGGACAGATTCCAAGAGACCCAGTACTTC,CASTHSDRFQETQYF
TRBJ1-5,TRBV6-2/TRBV6-3,TRBD1,-,TGTGCCAGCAGTTACTCTGGGACAGGGGTGGAGAATCAGCCCCAGCATTTT,CASSYSGTGVENQPQHF
TRBJ1-3,TRBV15,-,-,TGTGCCACCAGCAGAGATCCTGACATAGCTGGAAACACCATATATTTT,CATSRDPDIAGNTIYF
TRBJ1-5,TRBV7-2,-,-,TGTGCCAGCAGCTTACTTCCTAGCAATCAGCCCCAGCATTTT,CASSLLPSNQPQHF
TRBJ2-2,TRBV28,-,-,TGTGCCAGCAGTTTGCCCCCGGCGTTGCCCGGTATAGACAGCTGGGGCGGGGAGCTGTTTTTT,CASSLPPALPGIDSWGGELFF
TRBJ1-1,TRBV6-1,-,-,TGTGCCAGCAGTGAAGCGCGTGGGCAGTCTGGGACTGAAGCTTTCTTT,CASSEARGQSGTEAFF
TRBJ2-5,TRBV24-1,-,-,TGTGCCACCAGTGATGCGTCATTACAAGAGACCCAGTACTTC,CATSDASLQETQYF
TRBJ2-7,TRBV2,-,-,TGTGCCAGCACCCGGGACATCTCCTACGAGCAGTACTTC,CASTRDISYEQYF
TRBJ2-5,TRBV21-1,-,-,TGTGCCAGCAGACTGGTACAGGGGGCAGAGACCCAGTACTTC,CASRLVQGAETQYF
TRBJ2-7,TRBV2,-,-,TGTGCCAGCCGCCAGACAGCCTTGGGCTACGAGCAGTACTTC,CASRQTALGYEQYF
TRBJ2-2,TRBV6-4,TRBD2,-,TGTGCCAGCAGAAAACTAGCGGGGGACACCGGGGAGCTGTTTTTT,CASRKLAGDTGELFF
TRBJ2-3,TRBV7-9,TRBD2,-,TGTGCCAGCAGCCCCCGACGCAGCGGACTAGCGGTCACAGATACGCAGTATTTT,CASSPRRSGLAVTDTQYF
TRBJ1-1,TRBV19,-,-,TGTGCCAGTATCAATGGGACATTAATGAACACTGAAGCTTTCTTT,CASINGTLMNTEAFF
TRBJ1-1,TRBV5-1,TRBD1,-,TGCGCCAGCAGCCCCCCTTACAGGGGAAATGGGGCTGAAGCTTTCTTT,CASSPPYRGNGAEAFF
TRBJ2-5,TRBV2,-,-,TGTGCCAGCACAGGAAACCGGCAAGAGACCCAGTACTTC,CASTGNRQETQYF
TRBJ2-3,TRBV27,TRBD2,-,TGTGCCAGCAGTTTAGGGAGACTAGCGGGCACAGATACGCAGTATTTT,CASSLGRLAGTDTQYF